Following are 4 T cell receptor beta chains from one sample sequenced in a study of blood T cell repertoires in COVID-19. Repertoires were generated with immunoSEQ multiplex PCR, while TCRdb's copy carries only in-frame clones and drops some. Among about 120,000 clones listed, 85% were seen once. The sequenced sample consisted of peripheral blood. The origin of the receptors is an older man with active or convalescent COVID-19.

This clone was observed a few times. The CDR3 nucleotides are TGTGCCAGCAGCTTGGGGGAGGGACGACAAGAGACCCAGTACTTC. Translation gives CASSLGEGRQETQYF. This rearrangement joins TRBV5-5 to TRBJ2-5, with 7 bases matching TRBD2. Germline assignment: CDR1 SGHKS and CDR2 YYEKEE (reference sequence). J was trimmed by 2 bases and V by 0 bases; bases with no gene match: 4. The CDR3 loop spans 15 amino acids.

The chain has TRBV28 and TRBJ1-6; D is undetermined. Germline V lookup: CDR1 MDHEN, CDR2 SYDVKM. The V gene lost 7 bases and the J gene lost 10 bases, with 20 bases spanning the gap. This CDR3 spans 15 amino acids. The CDR3 is CASISFEVPGSPLHF. The CDR3 nucleotides are TGTGCCAGCATTAGTTTCGAGGTCCCCGGGTCACCCCTCCACTTT.

The chain is built from TRBV3-1 (or the pseudogene TRBV3-2) and TRBJ1-1; possible D gene TRBD1, 5 bases. Germline values: CDR1 LGHDT, CDR2 YNNKEL (reference sequence). This CDR3 comprises 14 residues. The V gene lost 3 bases and the J gene lost 4 bases, with 12 bases spanning the gap. CDR3 bases: TGTGCCAGCAGCCAGGAAATGGGGGGCACTGAAGCTTTCTTT. Translation gives CASSQEMGGTEAFF.

This clone was seen a handful of times. The chain is built from TRBV6-5 and TRBJ1-2, with D maybe TRBD1 (6 bases). Trimming cost V 7 bases and J 6 bases, with 12 bases left between them. CDR1 is MNHEY, CDR2 SVGAGI, per germline. This CDR3 comprises 12 residues. In nucleotides, the CDR3 is TGTGCCAGCATGGGGGGGCGGAATGGCTACACCTTC. It codes for CASMGGRNGYTF.